What follows are 16 T cell receptor beta chains derived from one specimen sequenced in a study of T cells in localized non-small cell lung cancer. The assay was immunoSEQ multiplex PCR, and TCRdb's table has in-frame clones only and misses some. The repertoire holds about 13,000 clones, 84% seen once, with around 30% in the top ten. The specimen comprised peripheral blood, sampled before any cancer treatment. The receptors come from a male donor aged 60 or over with stage I squamous cell lung carcinoma.

V usage is TRBV7-9 and J usage is TRBJ2-1; 13 bases line up with TRBD2. The CDR3 is 17 residues long. Germline V gene sequence: CDR1 SEHNR, CDR2 FQNEAQ (reference sequence). After removal of 1 base from V and 3 bases from J, the junction contained 3 bases not matched to a gene. The CDR3 DNA reads TGTGCCAGCAGCTTAGAGAGACTAGCGGGAGGCTACAATGAGCAGTTCTTC. This sequence encodes CASSLERLAGGYNEQFF.

The chain uses TRBV5-1 and TRBJ2-5; D gene unclear. V gave up 4 bases and J gave up 2 bases, with 12 bases separating them. The CDR3 is made up of 14 amino acids. Germline CDR1 and CDR2: SGHRS and YFSETQ. In DNA form, the CDR3 reads TGCGCCAGCAGCCTCGGCGCTTCTCAAGAGACCCAGTACTTC. As protein: CASSLGASQETQYF.

V and J are TRBV5-1 and TRBJ2-7, with D possibly being TRBD1 or TRBD2 (5 bases each). The CDR3 length is 17 residues. Germline V gene sequence: CDR1 SGHRS, CDR2 YFSETQ. V was pared by 4 bases and J by 7 bases, with 27 bases between. The CDR3: CASSPTEMGSGLWEQYF. The CDR3 DNA sequence: TGCGCCAGCAGCCCCACAGAGATGGGCTCGGGGCTATGGGAGCAGTACTTC.

The V and J genes are TRBV5-6 and TRBJ2-3; the D is unclear. V lost 0 bases and J lost 11, with 13 bases in between. CDR1 is SGHDT, CDR2 YYEEEE, per germline. The CDR3 spans 13 residues. The DNA of the CDR3 is TGTGCCAGCAGCTTGGTCGCAGGCCCAGAGCAGTATTTT. Amino acids: CASSLVAGPEQYF.

V is TRBV5-1 and J is TRBJ2-7, with TRBD2 as a possible D gene (5 bases). V was pared by 3 bases and J by 4 bases, with 23 bases between. Germline lookup yields CDR1 SGHRS and CDR2 YFSETQ. The CDR3 covers 17 residues. CDR3 protein: CASSSLPRGLYVYEQYF. CDR3 DNA: TGCGCCAGCAGCTCTCTACCCCGGGGTTTATACGTTTACGAGCAGTACTTC.

This clone appeared a single time. The rearrangement uses TRBV9 and TRBJ2-2; unclear D gene. Germline CDR1 is SGDLS and CDR2 is YYNGEE. V was cut by 0 bases and J by 3 bases, with 18 bases left in between. The CDR3 sequence is 18 residues long. The CDR3 sequence: CASSVEVRSPRDTGELFF. CDR3 DNA: TGTGCCAGCAGCGTAGAAGTAAGAAGCCCTCGGGACACCGGGGAGCTGTTTTTT.

This clone was observed a few times. The chain carries TRBV25-1 and TRBJ2-7; perhaps D is TRBD1 or TRBD2 (5 bases each). The CDR3 has 13 residues. V lost 2 bases and J 2 bases, leaving 7 bases between the germline ends. The germline CDR1 and CDR2 sequences are MGHDK and SYGVNS. The CDR3 nucleotides read TGTGCCAGCAGTGAACAGGGAGCCTACGAGCAGTACTTC. Amino acid sequence: CASSEQGAYEQYF.

This sequence joins TRBV7-6 and TRBJ1-5; 7 bases line up with TRBD1. The trim removed 3 bases at V and 2 bases at J, leaving 4 bases unmatched. Germline V lookup: CDR1 SGHVS, CDR2 FNYEAQ. The CDR3 has 15 amino acids. The DNA for the CDR3 is TGTGCCAGCAGCTTGTGGACAGGCGGCAATCAGCCCCAGCATTTT. Translated: CASSLWTGGNQPQHF.

V is TRBV11-2 and J is TRBJ2-7; no definite D call. Trimming removed 1 base at V and 2 bases at J, with 6 bases between. The germline gives CDR1 SGHAT, CDR2 FQNNGV. This CDR3 is 13 amino acids long. The CDR3 nucleotides read TGTGCCAGCAGCTTAGGCTCACCCTACGAGCAGTACTTC. It yields the protein CASSLGSPYEQYF.

The sample holds a few counts of this clone. V gene TRBV5-1 combines with J gene TRBJ1-2; 10 nucleotides line up with TRBD1. CDR1 and CDR2 (germline): SGHRS, YFSETQ. Trimming removed 4 bases from V and 0 bases from J; junction bases left unmatched: 6. The CDR3 totals 16 residues. Here the CDR3 reads CASSPGTGVANYGYTF. The DNA for the CDR3 is TGCGCCAGCAGCCCCGGGACAGGGGTAGCTAACTATGGCTACACCTTC.

This rearrangement joins TRBV14 to TRBJ1-2, with 7 bases matching TRBD1. J was trimmed by 8 bases and V by 0 bases; bases with no gene match: 12. The CDR3 has 16 amino acids. Germline CDR1 reads SGHDN; CDR2 reads FVKESK. CDR3 nucleotides: TGTGCCAGCAGCCAAGAACCCGGACAGGCCTCGGTAGGCTACACCTTC. Protein product: CASSQEPGQASVGYTF.

The rearrangement joins TRBV5-1 to TRBJ2-1, with 7 bases matching TRBD2. Germline lookup yields CDR1 SGHRS and CDR2 YFSETQ. The CDR3 loop spans 14 amino acids. The trim removed 1 base at V and 9 bases at J, leaving 7 bases unmatched. CDR3: CASSLRAGEVEQFF. CDR3 DNA: TGCGCCAGCAGCTTGAGGGCGGGAGAGGTTGAGCAGTTCTTC.

The chain recombines TRBV29-1 with TRBJ2-5; maybe TRBD2 (6 bases). The V end was cut by 4 bases, the J end by 5 bases, with 17 bases between. This CDR3 is built from 14 residues. Germline CDR1 and CDR2: SQVTM and ANQGSEA. The CDR3 here is CSVAWWGVGETQYF. The CDR3 coding sequence is TGCAGCGTTGCCTGGTGGGGGGTCGGCGAGACCCAGTACTTC.

This clone was recorded once. This chain links TRBV6-1 with TRBJ2-7, with D perhaps being TRBD1 or TRBD2 (5 bases each). CDR3 size: 13 residues. The V end lost 5 bases, the J end lost 6 bases, and 14 bases lay between the germline ends. Germline V gene lookup returns CDR1 MNHNS and CDR2 SASEGT. The CDR3: CASSPRRGGEQYF. The CDR3 nucleotides read TGTGCCAGCAGTCCCCGCCGTGGGGGCGAGCAGTACTTC.

V usage is TRBV10-3 and J usage is TRBJ1-4; 11 bases map to TRBD1. Germline CDR1 ENHRY, CDR2 SYGVKD. The CDR3 consists of 16 residues. Trimming at V came to 5 bases and at J to 8 bases, leaving 10 bases not matched to a gene. In DNA, the CDR3 is TGTGCCATCAGTAAAAGGACAGGGGGCGCCGGGGAAAAACTGTTTTTT. Translating gives CAISKRTGGAGEKLFF.

The genes are TRBV15 and TRBJ2-3, with no clear D. There are 14 residues in the CDR3. Germline loops: CDR1 LNHNV, CDR2 YYDKDF (reference sequence). V gave up 0 bases and J gave up 1 base, with 5 bases separating them. CDR3 nucleotides: TGTGCCACCAGCAGAGATCACCGCACAGATACGCAGTATTTT. Translation: CATSRDHRTDTQYF.